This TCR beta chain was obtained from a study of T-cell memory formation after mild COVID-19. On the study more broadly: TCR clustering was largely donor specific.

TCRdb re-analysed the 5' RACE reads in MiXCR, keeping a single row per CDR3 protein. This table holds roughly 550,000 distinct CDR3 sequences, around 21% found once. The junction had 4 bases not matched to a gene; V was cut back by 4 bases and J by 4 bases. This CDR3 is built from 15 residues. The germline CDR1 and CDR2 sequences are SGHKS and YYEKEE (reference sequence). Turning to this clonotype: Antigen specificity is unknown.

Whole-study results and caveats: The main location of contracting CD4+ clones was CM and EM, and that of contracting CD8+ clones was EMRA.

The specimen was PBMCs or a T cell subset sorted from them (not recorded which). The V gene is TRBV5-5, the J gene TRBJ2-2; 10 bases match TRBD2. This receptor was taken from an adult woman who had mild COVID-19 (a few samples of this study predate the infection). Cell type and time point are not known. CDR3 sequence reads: CASSHPSGGTGELFF. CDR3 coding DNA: TGTGCCAGCAGCCATCCTAGCGGGGGCACCGGGGAGCTGTTTTTT.